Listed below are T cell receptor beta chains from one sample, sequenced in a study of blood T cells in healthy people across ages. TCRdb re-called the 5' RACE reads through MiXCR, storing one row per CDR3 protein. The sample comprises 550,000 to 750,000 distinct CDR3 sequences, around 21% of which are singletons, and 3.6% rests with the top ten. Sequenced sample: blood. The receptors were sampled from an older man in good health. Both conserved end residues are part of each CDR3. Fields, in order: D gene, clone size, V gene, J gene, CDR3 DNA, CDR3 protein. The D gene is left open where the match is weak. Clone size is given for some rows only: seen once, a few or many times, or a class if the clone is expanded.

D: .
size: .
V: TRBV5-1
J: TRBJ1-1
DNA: TGCGCCAGCAGCCAACAGGACGGACAGAACACTGAAGCTTTCTTT
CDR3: CASSQQDGQNTEAFF

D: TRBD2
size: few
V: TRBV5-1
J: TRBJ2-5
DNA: TGCGCCAGCAGCACTGGGACTAGCGGGGGAGAGACCCAGTACTTC
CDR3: CASSTGTSGGETQYF

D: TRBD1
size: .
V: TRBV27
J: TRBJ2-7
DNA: TGTGCCAGCAGTTCCCGGGGACAGGAGTGGAGTCGCTCCTACGAGCAGTACTTC
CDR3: CASSSRGQEWSRSYEQYF

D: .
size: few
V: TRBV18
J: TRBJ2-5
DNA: TGTGCCAGCTCACCAGGGCAAGCGGCCCAGTACTTC
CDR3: CASSPGQAAQYF

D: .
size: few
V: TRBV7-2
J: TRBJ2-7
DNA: TGTGCCAGCAGCTTAGCGGCAGGGAGCTCCTACGAGCAGTACTTC
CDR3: CASSLAAGSSYEQYF

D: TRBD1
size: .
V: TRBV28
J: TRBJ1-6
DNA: TGTGCCAGCCTGTCTCGACAGGGCGATTCACCCCTCCACTTT
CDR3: CASLSRQGDSPLHF

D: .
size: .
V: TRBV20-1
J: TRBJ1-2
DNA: TGCAGTGCTAGAGCCGGGGCCGATGGCTACACCTTC
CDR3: CSARAGADGYTF

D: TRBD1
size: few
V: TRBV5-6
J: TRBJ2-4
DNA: TGTGCCAGCAGCCGGGACAGGGATGCCAAAAACATTCAGTACTTC
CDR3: CASSRDRDAKNIQYF

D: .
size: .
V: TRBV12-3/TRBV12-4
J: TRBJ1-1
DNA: TGTGCCAGCACCGACCCCGGTGGGGTGAAGAGCACTGAAGCTTTCTTT
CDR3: CASTDPGGVKSTEAFF

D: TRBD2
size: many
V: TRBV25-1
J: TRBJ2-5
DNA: TGTGCCAGCCGAACGACTAGCGGGACCTCAAAAGGGGAAGAGACCCAGTACTTC
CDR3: CASRTTSGTSKGEETQYF

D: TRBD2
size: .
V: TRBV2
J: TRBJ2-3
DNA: TGTGCCAGTCTAGCGGGAGTGAGCACAGATACGCAGTATTTT
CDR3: CASLAGVSTDTQYF

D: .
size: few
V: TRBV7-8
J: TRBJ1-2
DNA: TGTGCCAGCAGCCTAAGTGGACAGACCGACCATGGCTACACCTTC
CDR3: CASSLSGQTDHGYTF

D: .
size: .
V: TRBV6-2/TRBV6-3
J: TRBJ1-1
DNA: TGTGCCAGCAGTCCTGGGTGGCAGAACACTGAAGCTTTCTTT
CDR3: CASSPGWQNTEAFF

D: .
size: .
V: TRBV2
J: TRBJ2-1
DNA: TGTGCCAGCAACGCGGACAGTTACAATGAGCAGTTCTTC
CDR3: CASNADSYNEQFF

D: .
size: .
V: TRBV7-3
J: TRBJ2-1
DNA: TGTGCCAGCAGCTCCCCTTTGAGCTCCTACAATGAGCAGTTCTTC
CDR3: CASSSPLSSYNEQFF

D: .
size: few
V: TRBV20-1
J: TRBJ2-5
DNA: TGCAGTGGGGGGTATCATCTCCAAGAGACCCAGTACTTC
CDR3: CSGGYHLQETQYF

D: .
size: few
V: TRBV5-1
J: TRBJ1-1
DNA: TGCGCCAGCAAACAAGACAGTGGAAACTATTTGAACACTGAAGCTTTCTTT
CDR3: CASKQDSGNYLNTEAFF

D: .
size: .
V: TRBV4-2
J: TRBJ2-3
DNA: TGTGCCAGCAGCCAAGATAACCGGGACCAGGAAGATACGCAGTATTTT
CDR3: CASSQDNRDQEDTQYF

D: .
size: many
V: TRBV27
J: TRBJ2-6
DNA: TGTGCCAGCAGTCTCGGAAAGGCCCCCTCTGGGGCCAACGTCCTGACTTTC
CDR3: CASSLGKAPSGANVLTF

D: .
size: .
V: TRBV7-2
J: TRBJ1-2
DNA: TGTGCCAGCAGCTACTTAGACAGGAATTATGGCTACACCTTC
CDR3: CASSYLDRNYGYTF

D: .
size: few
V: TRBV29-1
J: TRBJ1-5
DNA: TGCAGCGTTGTCTTTGGGGGCGCGAGCAATCAGCCCCAGCATTTT
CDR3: CSVVFGGASNQPQHF

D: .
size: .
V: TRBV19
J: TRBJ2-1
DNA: TGTGCCAGTAGTAAGGGGGTCCGGGAGTGGTATGAGCAGTTCTTC
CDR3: CASSKGVREWYEQFF

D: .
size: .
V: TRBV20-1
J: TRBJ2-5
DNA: TGCAGTGCTGGAGCGAGAGCTATCGCGAAGACCCAGTACTTC
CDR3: CSAGARAIAKTQYF

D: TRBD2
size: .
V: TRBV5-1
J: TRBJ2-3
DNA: TGCGCCAGCAGCTTGAGAGCTAGCGGAACCACAGATACGCAGTATTTT
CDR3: CASSLRASGTTDTQYF

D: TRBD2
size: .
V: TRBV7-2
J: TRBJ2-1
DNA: TGTGCCAGCAGCGCCCGTCGCGGGGGGAATGAGCAGTTCTTC
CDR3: CASSARRGGNEQFF

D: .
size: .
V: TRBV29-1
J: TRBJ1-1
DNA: TGCAGCGGAAAGACGATGACAGGTATGGAAGCTTTCTTT
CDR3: CSGKTMTGMEAFF

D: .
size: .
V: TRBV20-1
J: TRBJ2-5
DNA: TGCAGTGCTAGAGCGCTGGCGGTGGAGACCCAGTACTTC
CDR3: CSARALAVETQYF

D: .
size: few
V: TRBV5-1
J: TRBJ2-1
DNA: TGCGCCAGCAGCTTGGGCCTAGGCCCCACTGAGCAGTTCTTC
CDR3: CASSLGLGPTEQFF

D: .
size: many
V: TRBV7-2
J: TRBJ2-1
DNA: TGTGCCAGCAGCTTAGAGGGCGGGAAAAGCAATGAGCAGTTCTTC
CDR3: CASSLEGGKSNEQFF

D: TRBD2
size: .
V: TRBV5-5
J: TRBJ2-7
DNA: TGTGCCAGCAGCCCGCGGGGTAGCGGGAGATACGAGCAGTACTTC
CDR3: CASSPRGSGRYEQYF

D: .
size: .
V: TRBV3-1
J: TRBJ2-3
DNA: TGTGCCAGCAGCCAAGATTTGGTGAGCGGTACGCAGTATTTT
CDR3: CASSQDLVSGTQYF

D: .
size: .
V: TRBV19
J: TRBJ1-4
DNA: TGTGCCACCCAGGGGCGGTTAAATGAAAAACTGTTTTTT
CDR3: CATQGRLNEKLFF

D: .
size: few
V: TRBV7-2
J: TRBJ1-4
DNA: TGTGCCAGCAGCCTAAATACGAATGAAAAACTGTTTTTT
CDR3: CASSLNTNEKLFF

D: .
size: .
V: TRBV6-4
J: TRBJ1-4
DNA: TGTGCCAGCAGAAAACAGGACCGGGTTTTT
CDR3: CASRKQDRVF

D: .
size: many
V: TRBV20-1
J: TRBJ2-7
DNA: TGCAGTGCTAGACCACAGGGACCCTACGAGCAGTACTTC
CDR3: CSARPQGPYEQYF

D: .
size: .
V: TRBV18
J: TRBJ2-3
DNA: TGTGCCAGCTCACCATTGGGCGGAACAGGGGATACGCAGTATTTT
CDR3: CASSPLGGTGDTQYF

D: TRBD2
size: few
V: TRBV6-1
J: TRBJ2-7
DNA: TGTGCCAGCAAAAGGGGACTAGCGGGAACCTACGAGCAGTACTTC
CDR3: CASKRGLAGTYEQYF

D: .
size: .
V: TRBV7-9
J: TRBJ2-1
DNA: TGTGCCAGCAATGGGGGGGCGACCTACAATGAGCAGTTCTTC
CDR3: CASNGGATYNEQFF

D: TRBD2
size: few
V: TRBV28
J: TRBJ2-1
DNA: TGTGCCAGCTCGCCTAGCGGCCTCGTGGGGACCAATGAGCAGTTCTTC
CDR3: CASSPSGLVGTNEQFF

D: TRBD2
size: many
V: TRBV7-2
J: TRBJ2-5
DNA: TGTGCCAGCAGCTTAGGACTAGCGGGAGAGACCCAGTACTTC
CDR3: CASSLGLAGETQYF

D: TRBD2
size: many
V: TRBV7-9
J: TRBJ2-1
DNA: TGTGCCAGCAGAACTAGCGGGAGGGGCCACAATGAGCAGTTCTTC
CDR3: CASRTSGRGHNEQFF

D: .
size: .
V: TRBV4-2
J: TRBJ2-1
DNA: TGTGCCAGCAGCCAAGATGGACTCTTCAATGAGCAGCTCTTC
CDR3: CASSQDGLFNEQLF

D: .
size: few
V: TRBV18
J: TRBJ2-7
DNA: TGTGCCAGCTCACCAAGCTCATACCACGAGCAGTACTTC
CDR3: CASSPSSYHEQYF

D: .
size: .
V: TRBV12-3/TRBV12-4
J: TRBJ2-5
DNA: TGTGCCAGCAGAAGACAGGCGTCAAAAGCAGAGACCCAGTACTTC
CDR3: CASRRQASKAETQYF

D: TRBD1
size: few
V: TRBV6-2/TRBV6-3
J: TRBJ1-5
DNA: TGTGCCAGCGGGACAGGGGTTCAGCCCCAGCATTTT
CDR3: CASGTGVQPQHF

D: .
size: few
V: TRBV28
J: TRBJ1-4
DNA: TGTGCCAGCAGTTCCGGGGCCCCGGAAAAACTGTTTTTT
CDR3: CASSSGAPEKLFF

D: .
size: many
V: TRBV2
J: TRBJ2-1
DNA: TGTGCCAGCACGGCAGCCTACAATGAGCAGTTCTTC
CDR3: CASTAAYNEQFF

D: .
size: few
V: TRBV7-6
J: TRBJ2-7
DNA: TGTGCCAGCAGCCCAGGGGTTTCTGGCGAGCAGTACTTC
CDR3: CASSPGVSGEQYF

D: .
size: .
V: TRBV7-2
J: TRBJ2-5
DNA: TGTGCCAGCACAGGCGGCGGGAAGAGGAGGGAGACCCAGTACTTC
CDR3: CASTGGGKRRETQYF

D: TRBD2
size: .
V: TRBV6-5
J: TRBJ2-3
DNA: TGTGCCAGCAGTTACTGGGGACTAGCGGAAGGCACAGATACGCAGTATTTT
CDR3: CASSYWGLAEGTDTQYF

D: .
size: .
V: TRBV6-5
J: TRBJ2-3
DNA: TGTGCCAGCAGTTGGGGCTACCGGGATACGCAGTATTTT
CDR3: CASSWGYRDTQYF

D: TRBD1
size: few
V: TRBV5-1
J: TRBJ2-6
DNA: TGCGCCAGCAGCTTGATGACAGGGGAAGGGTCTGGGGCCAACGTCCTGACTTTC
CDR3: CASSLMTGEGSGANVLTF

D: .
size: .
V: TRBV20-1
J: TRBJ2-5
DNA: TGCAGTGCCGGAGGGGGACCGCCGGAGACCCAGTACTTC
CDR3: CSAGGGPPETQYF

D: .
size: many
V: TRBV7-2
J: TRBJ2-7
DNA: TGTGCCAGCAGCCGACGGGACGAGCAGTACTTC
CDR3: CASSRRDEQYF

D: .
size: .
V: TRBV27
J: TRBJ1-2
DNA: TGTGCCAGCAGTTCGTATAAGGAGATGAGCTATGGCTACACCTTC
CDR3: CASSSYKEMSYGYTF

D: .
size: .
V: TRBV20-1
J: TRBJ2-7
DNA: TGCAGTGCTAAGGAGCTCTACGAGCAGTACTTC
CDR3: CSAKELYEQYF

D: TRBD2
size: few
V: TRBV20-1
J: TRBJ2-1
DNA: TGCAGTGCTGGCCTAGCGGGATTCGCCTACAATGAGCAGTTCTTC
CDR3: CSAGLAGFAYNEQFF

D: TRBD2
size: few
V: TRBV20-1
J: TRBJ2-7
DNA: TGCAGTGCTAAGACTAGCGGGAGACCCCGCGAGCAGTACTTC
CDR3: CSAKTSGRPREQYF

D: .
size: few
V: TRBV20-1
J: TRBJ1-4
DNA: TGCAGTGCTAGAGATGAGATTATGCAACCTAATGAAAAACTGTTTTTT
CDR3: CSARDEIMQPNEKLFF

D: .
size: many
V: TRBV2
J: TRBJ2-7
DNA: TGTGCCAGCAGTGAAGCGCGTGAACAGACCGCCTACGAGCAGTACTTC
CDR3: CASSEAREQTAYEQYF